What follows is one T cell receptor (beta chain) and its context. CDR1 is MNHNY and CDR2 is SVGAGI in the germline V gene (reference sequence). The CDR3 has 16 amino acids. V lost 2 bases and J lost 6, with 16 bases in between. The data belong to a study of blood T cell repertoires in COVID-19. Some clones are missing from TCRdb's copy, which holds only in-frame ones; the method was immunoSEQ multiplex PCR. The data contain over 150,000 clones, around 84% of them seen just once; the ten biggest clones take up 2.5% to 3%. J is TRBJ1-4 and V is TRBV6-6; TRBD1 is a possible D gene (5 bases). The sequence came from a woman over 75 with COVID-19, enrolled during active disease. Sequences were obtained from peripheral blood. The CDR3 sequence: CASSYPRGRGHEKLFF. DNA for the CDR3: TGTGCCAGCAGTTACCCCCGGGGGAGAGGTCATGAAAAACTGTTTTTT.